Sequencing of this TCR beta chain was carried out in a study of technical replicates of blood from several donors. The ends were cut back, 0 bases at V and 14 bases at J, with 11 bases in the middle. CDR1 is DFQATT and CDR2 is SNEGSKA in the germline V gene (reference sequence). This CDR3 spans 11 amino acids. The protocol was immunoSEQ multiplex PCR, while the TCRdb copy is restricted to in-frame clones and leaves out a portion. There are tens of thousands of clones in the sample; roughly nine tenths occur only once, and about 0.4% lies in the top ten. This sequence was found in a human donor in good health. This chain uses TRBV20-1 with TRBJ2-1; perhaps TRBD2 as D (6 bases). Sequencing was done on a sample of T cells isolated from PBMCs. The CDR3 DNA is TGCAGTGCTAGAGATAACCGGGAGAAGTTCTTC. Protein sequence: CSARDNREKFF.